This TCR beta chain was sequenced in a study of OX40 agonist ivuxolimab in advanced cancers. In the study overall: Ivuxolimab is an agonistic anti-OX40 (CD134) antibody, and patients were treated with it.

The study's findings and limits: In CD8+ T cells, expanded clones were on average more numerous than in CD4+. Among the lowest levels of clonal expansion were found in partial responders at 0.1-3.0 mg/kg.

In this sample, this clone turned up once. The antigen is not known. The J segment lost 3 bases and the V segment lost 5 bases, leaving 4 bases of the junction unmatched. Germline V gives CDR1 SGHAT, CDR2 FQNNGV. The CDR3 is 13 residues long. Assay: immunoSEQ multiplex PCR; the TCRdb copy retains only in-frame clones and omits some. The sample has approximately 89,000 clones, roughly 90% seen once. V usage is TRBV11-2 and J usage is TRBJ2-7; 7 bases line up with TRBD1. The source was CD4+ or CD8+ T cells sorted from blood, collected in a trial of the OX40 agonist ivuxolimab. The TCR sequence derives from an adult with an advanced solid tumor such as melanoma, head and neck, liver or kidney cancer. The CDR3 DNA follows: TGTGCCAGCAGCCCACAGGGGAACTACGAGCAGTACTTC. It specifies CASSPQGNYEQYF.